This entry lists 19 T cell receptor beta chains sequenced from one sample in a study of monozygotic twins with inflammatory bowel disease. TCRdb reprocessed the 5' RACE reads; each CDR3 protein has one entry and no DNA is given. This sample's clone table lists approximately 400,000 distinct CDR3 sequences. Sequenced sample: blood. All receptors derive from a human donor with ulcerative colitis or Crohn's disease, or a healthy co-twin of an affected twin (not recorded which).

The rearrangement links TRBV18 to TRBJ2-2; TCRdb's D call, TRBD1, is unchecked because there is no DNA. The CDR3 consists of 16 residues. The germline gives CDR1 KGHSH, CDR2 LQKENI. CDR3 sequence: CASSPASGDDTGELFF. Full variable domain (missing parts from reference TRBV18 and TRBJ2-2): NAGVMQNPRHLVRRRGQEARLRCSPMKGHSHVYWYRQLPEEGLKFMVYLQKENIIDESGMPKERFSAEFPKEGPSILRIQQVVRGDSAAYFCASSPASGDDTGELFFGEGSRLTVL.

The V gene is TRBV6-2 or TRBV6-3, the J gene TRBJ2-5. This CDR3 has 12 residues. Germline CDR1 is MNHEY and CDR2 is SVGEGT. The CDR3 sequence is CASSYVQETQYF.

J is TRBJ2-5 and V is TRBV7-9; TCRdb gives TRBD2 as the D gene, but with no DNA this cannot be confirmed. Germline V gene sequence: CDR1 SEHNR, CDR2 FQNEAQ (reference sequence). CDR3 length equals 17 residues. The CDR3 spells CASSSWTKQEGKETQYF.

The CDR3 spells CASRGTVEAYEQYF. The rearrangement uses TRBV6-1 and TRBJ2-7; TCRdb's D call of TRBD1 is untestable without DNA. This CDR3 has 14 amino acids. CDR1 is MNHNS and CDR2 is SASEGT in the germline V gene.

The CDR3 sequence: CSAEIGNTIYF. This chain connects TRBV29-1 to TRBJ1-3. This CDR3 is 11 amino acids long. Germline V gene lookup returns CDR1 SQVTM and CDR2 ANQGSEA.

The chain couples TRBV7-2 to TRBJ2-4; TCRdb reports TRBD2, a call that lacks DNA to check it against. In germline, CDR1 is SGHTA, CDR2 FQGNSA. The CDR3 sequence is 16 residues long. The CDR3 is CASSLNTLRGEDIQYF.

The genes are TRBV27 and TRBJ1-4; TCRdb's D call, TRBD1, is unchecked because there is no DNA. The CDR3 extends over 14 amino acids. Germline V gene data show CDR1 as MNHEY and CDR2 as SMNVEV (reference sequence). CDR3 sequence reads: CASSLQGPGEKLFF.

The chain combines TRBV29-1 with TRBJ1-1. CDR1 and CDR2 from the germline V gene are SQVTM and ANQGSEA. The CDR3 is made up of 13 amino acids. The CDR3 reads CSVARYRNTEAFF.

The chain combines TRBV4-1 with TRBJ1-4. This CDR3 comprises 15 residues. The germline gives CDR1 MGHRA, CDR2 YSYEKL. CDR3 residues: CASSQVGATNEKLFF.

CDR3 protein: CASSLAGIPPDTQYF. The chain has TRBV5-5 and TRBJ2-3; as DNA is missing, the TRBD1 call by TCRdb cannot be tested. CDR3 length: 15 amino acids. Germline loops: CDR1 SGHKS, CDR2 YYEKEE (reference sequence).

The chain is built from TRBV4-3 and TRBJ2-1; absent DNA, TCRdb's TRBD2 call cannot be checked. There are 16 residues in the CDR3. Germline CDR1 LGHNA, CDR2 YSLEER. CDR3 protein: CASSQTSGGAFDEQFF.

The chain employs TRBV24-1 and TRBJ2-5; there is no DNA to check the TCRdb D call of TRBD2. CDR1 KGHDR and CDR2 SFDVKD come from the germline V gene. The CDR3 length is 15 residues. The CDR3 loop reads CATSVWRGGEETQYF.

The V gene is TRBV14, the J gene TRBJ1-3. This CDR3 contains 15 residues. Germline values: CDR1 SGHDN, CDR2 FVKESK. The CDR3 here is CASTLLQSSGNTIYF.

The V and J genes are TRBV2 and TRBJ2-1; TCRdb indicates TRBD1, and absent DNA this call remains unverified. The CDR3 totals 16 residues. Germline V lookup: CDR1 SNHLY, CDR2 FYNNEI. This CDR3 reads CASSRRTGGLNNEQFF. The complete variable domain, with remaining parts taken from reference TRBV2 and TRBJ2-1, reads EPEVTQTPSHQVTQMGQEVILRCVPISNHLYFYWYRQILGQKVEFLVSFYNNEISEKSEIFDDQFSVERPDGSNFTLKIRSTKLEDSAMYFCASSRRTGGLNNEQFFGPGTRLTVL.

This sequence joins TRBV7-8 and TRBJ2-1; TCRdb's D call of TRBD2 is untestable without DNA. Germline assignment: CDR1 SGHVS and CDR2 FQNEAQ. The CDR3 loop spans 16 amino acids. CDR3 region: CASSPWTSGGAGEQFF.

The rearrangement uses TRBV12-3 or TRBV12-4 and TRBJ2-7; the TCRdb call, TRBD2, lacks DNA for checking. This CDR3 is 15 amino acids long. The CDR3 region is CASSSSGGPGYEQYF.

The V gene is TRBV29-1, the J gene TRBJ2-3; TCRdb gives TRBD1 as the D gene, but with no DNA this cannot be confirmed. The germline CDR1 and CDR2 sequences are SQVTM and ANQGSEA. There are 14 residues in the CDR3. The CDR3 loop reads CSVEHRGLQVTQYF.

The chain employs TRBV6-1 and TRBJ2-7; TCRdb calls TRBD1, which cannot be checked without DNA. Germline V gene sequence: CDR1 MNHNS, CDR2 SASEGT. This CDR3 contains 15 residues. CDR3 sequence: CASSLQGIALYEQYF.

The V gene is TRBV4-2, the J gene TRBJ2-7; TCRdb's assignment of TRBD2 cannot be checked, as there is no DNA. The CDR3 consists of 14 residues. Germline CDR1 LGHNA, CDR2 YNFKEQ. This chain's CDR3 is CASSPGRPPYEQYF.